What follows are 20 T cell receptor beta chains derived from one specimen sequenced in a study of blood T cell repertoires in COVID-19. The method was immunoSEQ multiplex PCR; TCRdb's version includes in-frame clones alone and lacks a portion of them. The sample records 120,000 to 150,000 clones, 80% to 90% being singletons. Sequenced sample: peripheral blood. These receptor sequences come from a human donor with acute or convalescent COVID-19. The donor label of this sample is uncertain.

CDR3 sequence: CASSGDRILYF. The CDR3 DNA reads as TGTGCCAGCAGTGGGGACAGAATTTTGTACTTC. The chain carries TRBV2 and TRBJ2-4, with 7 nucleotides matching TRBD1. Losses at the gene ends were 4 bases for V and 15 bases for J; bases not matched to a gene: 6. The germline gives CDR1 SNHLY, CDR2 FYNNEI. The CDR3 runs to 11 residues.

This clone was seen a few times. The rearrangement uses TRBV2 and TRBJ2-1, with unresolved D. The CDR3 is made up of 11 amino acids. V gave up 6 bases and J gave up 7 bases, with 7 bases separating them. Germline V CDR1 and CDR2: SNHLY, FYNNEI. The CDR3 here is CASSLGNEQFF. In nucleotides, the CDR3 is TGTGCCAGCAGCCTAGGAAATGAGCAGTTCTTC.

CDR3 region: CASSVREGGNTIYF. CDR3 coding DNA: TGTGCCAGCAGCGTGAGAGAAGGCGGGAACACCATATATTTT. This chain uses TRBV9 with TRBJ1-3, with D unresolved. The CDR3 loop spans 14 amino acids. Trimming took 2 bases from V and 7 from J, leaving 13 bases between them. Germline assignment: CDR1 SGDLS and CDR2 YYNGEE.

CDR3 residues: CSVEGQGLDGYTF. The DNA for the CDR3 is TGCAGCGTTGAAGGGCAGGGCCTAGATGGCTACACCTTC. The V call is TRBV29-1, the J call TRBJ1-2; D is perhaps TRBD1 (5 bases). CDR3 length: 13 amino acids. Per the germline V gene, CDR1 is SQVTM and CDR2 is ANQGSEA. Trimming removed 1 base at V and 6 bases at J, with 12 bases between.

The chain carries TRBV5-5 and TRBJ1-5; tentatively, D is TRBD1 (5 bases). The CDR3 contains 14 residues. Trimming cost V 4 bases and J 3 bases, with 11 bases left between them. Germline values: CDR1 SGHKS, CDR2 YYEKEE (reference sequence). For the CDR3, the DNA is TGTGCCAGCAGCCCCGACAGAAACAATCAGCCCCAGCATTTT. It yields the protein CASSPDRNNQPQHF.

The rearrangement links TRBV10-1 to TRBJ1-1; D not certain. CDR1 and CDR2 (germline): WNHNN, SYGVQD (reference sequence). Trimming pared 4 bases from V and 3 bases from J, leaving 18 bases between. The CDR3 spans 16 residues. The CDR3 DNA reads as TGCGCCAGCAGTGTAGGATTCGGAGGCGCCCACACTGAAGCTTTCTTT. Translation: CASSVGFGGAHTEAFF.

V is TRBV2 and J is TRBJ1-1, with TRBD1 matching 9 bases. Germline values: CDR1 SNHLY, CDR2 FYNNEI. The CDR3 length is 14 residues. V lost 6 bases and J lost 8; bases outside the gene matches: 10. The CDR3 loop is CASRLTGGTIEAFF. The DNA of the CDR3 is TGTGCCAGCAGATTGACAGGGGGAACGATCGAAGCTTTCTTT.

This sequence joins TRBV7-2 and TRBJ1-5; TRBD1 might be the D (5 bases). V was cut by 4 bases and J by 6 bases, with 13 bases left in between. The germline V gene encodes CDR1 SGHTA and CDR2 FQGNSA. The CDR3 has 14 residues. In DNA form, the CDR3 reads TGTGCCAGCAGCTCTGGACGGGGGAGTCAGCCCCAGCATTTT. It is translated as CASSSGRGSQPQHF.

This chain links TRBV27 with TRBJ1-1; possibly TRBD1 for D (6 bases). Germline CDR1 reads MNHEY; CDR2 reads SMNVEV (reference sequence). V dropped 4 bases and J dropped 4 bases, with 16 bases sitting between them. The CDR3 sequence is 15 residues long. The CDR3 coding sequence is TGTGCCAGCAGTTGGGTGGGGGGGGCGGGCACTGAAGCTTTCTTT. Protein sequence: CASSWVGGAGTEAFF.

This chain links TRBV18 with TRBJ2-2; 9 positions match TRBD1. The V and J ends lost 1 base and 2 bases, in that order; junction bases with no gene match: 5. The CDR3 extends over 17 amino acids. Looked up from germline, CDR1 is KGHSH and CDR2 is LQKENI. The CDR3 DNA is TGTGCCAGCTCACCACGGAACAGGGGGCAAAACACCGGGGAGCTGTTTTTT. Residues: CASSPRNRGQNTGELFF.

In this sample, this clone turned up many times. Here the CDR3 DNA reads TGTGCCAGCAGTGATTCAGGGAGGCGTGAAAAACTGTTTTTT. Encoded protein: CASSDSGRREKLFF. V usage is TRBV6-1 and J usage is TRBJ1-4; TRBD1 is a possible D gene (5 bases). V dropped 3 bases and J dropped 7 bases, with 12 bases sitting between them. Germline V gene sequence: CDR1 MNHNS, CDR2 SASEGT. The CDR3 is 14 amino acids.

V is TRBV6-1 and J is TRBJ1-1, with 7 bases aligning to TRBD1. Germline assignment: CDR1 MNHNS and CDR2 SASEGT. The ends lost 2 bases at V and 4 bases at J; junction bases unmatched: 4. CDR3 length: 14 amino acids. CDR3 residues: CASSELTGSTEAFF. CDR3 sequence (DNA): TGTGCCAGCAGTGAACTGACAGGGAGCACTGAAGCTTTCTTT.

The CDR3 is CASSTGRLDYGYTF. In DNA form, the CDR3 reads TGTGCCAGCTCCACAGGGCGCCTGGACTATGGCTACACCTTC. The chain links TRBV18 to TRBJ1-2; TRBD1 might be the D (6 bases). Looked up from germline, CDR1 is KGHSH and CDR2 is LQKENI. The CDR3 is 14 amino acids. V was clipped by 6 bases and J by 3 bases, with 14 bases between them.

This clone was found once. V is TRBV3-1 (or the pseudogene TRBV3-2) and J is TRBJ1-1; possibly TRBD1 for D (6 bases). There are 15 residues in the CDR3. Germline assignment: CDR1 LGHDT and CDR2 YNNKEL (reference sequence). The V gene lost 2 bases and the J gene lost 3 bases, with 13 bases spanning the gap. CDR3 coding DNA: TGTGCCAGCAGCCAAAGGGCCTCAGGGGACACTGAAGCTTTCTTT. It specifies CASSQRASGDTEAFF.

This clone was recorded once. The V gene is TRBV9, the J gene TRBJ2-2; perhaps TRBD2 as D (6 bases). V lost 3 bases, J lost 3 bases, and 12 bases lay in between. The CDR3 length is 15 residues. Germline values: CDR1 SGDLS, CDR2 YYNGEE. CDR3 nucleotides: TGTGCCAGCAGCGGCAGGGAGGCGGACACCGGGGAGCTGTTTTTT. This codes for CASSGREADTGELFF.

This clone appeared a few times. V gene TRBV19 combines with J gene TRBJ1-1; 7 nucleotides agree with TRBD1. The CDR3 is 15 amino acids. The V and J ends lost 3 bases and 1 base, in that order; junction bases with no gene match: 5. Germline values: CDR1 LNHDA, CDR2 SQIVND (reference sequence). The CDR3 DNA reads as TGTGCCAGTAGTATCTCGGGACAGCCGAACACTGAAGCTTTCTTT. Residues: CASSISGQPNTEAFF.

V and J are TRBV2 and TRBJ2-5; 10 bases are shared with TRBD1. The CDR3 extends over 13 amino acids. The V gene end was trimmed by 6 bases and the J gene end by 5 bases; junction bases not matched to a gene: 3. Germline V gene data show CDR1 as SNHLY and CDR2 as FYNNEI. CDR3 coding DNA: TGTGCCAGCAGGGCGACAGGGGGCGAGACCCAGTACTTC. Protein product: CASRATGGETQYF.

The rearrangement joins TRBV5-1 to TRBJ2-5, with 9 bases matching TRBD2. V was clipped by 4 bases and J by 5 bases; unmatched bases: 12. CDR1 and CDR2 (germline): SGHRS, YFSETQ. The CDR3 has 16 amino acids. This chain's CDR3 is CASSPGIAGARETQYF. In DNA form, the CDR3 reads TGCGCCAGCAGCCCGGGGATAGCGGGGGCGAGGGAGACCCAGTACTTC.

This rearrangement joins TRBV3-1 (or the pseudogene TRBV3-2) to TRBJ2-1; weak D call: TRBD2 (6 bases). Looked up from germline, CDR1 is LGHDT and CDR2 is YNNKEL (reference sequence). CDR3 length equals 15 residues. Deletions cut 6 bases from V and 5 bases from J, with 17 bases between. The CDR3 region has the DNA TGTGCCAGCAGTCGCGGAATGCGGGGCAACAATGAGCAGTTCTTC. Protein: CASSRGMRGNNEQFF.

The chain has TRBV6-5 and TRBJ1-2; possible D gene TRBD1, 6 bases. CDR1 MNHEY and CDR2 SVGAGI come from the germline V gene. The CDR3 covers 14 residues. The V end lost 2 bases, the J end lost 3 bases, and 10 bases lay between the germline ends. This CDR3 reads CASSYRGSDYGYTF. The CDR3, as DNA: TGTGCCAGCAGTTACAGGGGGAGTGACTATGGCTACACCTTC.